Sequencing of this T cell receptor beta chain was carried out in a study of T cell changes during pregnancy in multiple sclerosis. Clones were read by immunoSEQ multiplex PCR, and TCRdb kept only the in-frame ones, dropping some. Of under 90,000 clones listed, about 93% were seen once; the top ten hold about 0.99%. V shed 4 bases and J 1 base; nucleotides not matched to a gene: 7. The CDR3 contains 17 residues. Germline loops: CDR1 SGHRS, CDR2 YFSETQ. The TCR comes from a female donor in good health, enrolled as a control in a pregnancy study. Here the sequenced sample was peripheral blood, taken in the second trimester of pregnancy. This chain connects TRBV5-1 to TRBJ2-7; 14 bases line up with TRBD2. The CDR3 DNA reads TGCGCCAGCAGCCTAGGACTAGCGGGAGGCCTTTCCTACGAGCAGTACTTC. Protein: CASSLGLAGGLSYEQYF.